The T cell receptor beta chain under discussion was sequenced for a study of radiotherapy plus CTLA-4 blockade in lung cancer. Study-wide background: Across the patients, objective responses occurred in 15% to 20%, and disease control in about 29%. Study conclusions and caveats: The best predictor of response was reported to be early blood T cell clone dynamics, with interferon-beta.

Sequenced by immunoSEQ multiplex PCR; TCRdb stores in-frame clones only, minus some. The table has fewer than 75,000 clones, around 86% seen once. CDR3 length: 15 residues. Germline lookup yields CDR1 SGHRS and CDR2 YFSETQ. Trimming left V 0 bases short and J 3 bases short, with 12 bases between. Concerning this clone: Its target is not known.

The receptor was isolated from a human donor with non-small cell lung cancer that progressed on radiotherapy plus ipilimumab. The sample here was peripheral blood, taken from a patient treated with radiotherapy plus ipilimumab. The chain carries TRBV5-1 and TRBJ1-2; D possibly corresponds to TRBD1 (6 bases). The CDR3 DNA reads TGCGCCAGCAGCTTGGTAACACAGGGTTACTATGGCTACACCTTC. Translating gives CASSLVTQGYYGYTF. The full variable domain, in which reference TRBV5-1 and TRBJ1-2 provide the parts outside the CDR3, is KAGVTQTPRYLIKTRGQQVTLSCSPISGHRSVSWYQQTPGQGLQFLFEYFSETQRNKGNFPGRFSGRQFSNSRSEMNVSTLELGDSALYLCASSLVTQGYYGYTFGSGTRLTVV.